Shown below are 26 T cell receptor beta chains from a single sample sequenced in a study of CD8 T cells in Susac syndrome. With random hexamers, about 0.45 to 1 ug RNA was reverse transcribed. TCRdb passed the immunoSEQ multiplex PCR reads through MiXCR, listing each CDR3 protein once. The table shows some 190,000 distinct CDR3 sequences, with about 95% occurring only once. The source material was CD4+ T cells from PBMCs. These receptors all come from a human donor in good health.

CDR3 amino acids: CASSHSALSYEQYF. The CDR3 nucleotides are TGCGCCAGCAGTCATTCGGCCTTAAGCTACGAGCAGTACTTC. The chain recombines TRBV23-1 with TRBJ2-7; D remains ambiguous. TRBV23-1 is noted as an ORF with a role that remains uncertain. With 3 bases removed from V and 3 bases from J, the gap between germline ends came to 12 bases. This CDR3 region has 14 residues.

DNA of the CDR3: TGCAGTGCCCCGGGACTAGCTGTCACAGATACGCAGTATTTT. It encodes CSAPGLAVTDTQYF. The genes are TRBV20-1 and TRBJ2-3; TRBD2 agrees at 9 bases. Germline V gives CDR1 DFQATT, CDR2 SNEGSKA (reference sequence). The J segment lost 2 bases and the V segment lost 6 bases, leaving 6 bases of the junction unmatched. This CDR3 has 14 amino acids.

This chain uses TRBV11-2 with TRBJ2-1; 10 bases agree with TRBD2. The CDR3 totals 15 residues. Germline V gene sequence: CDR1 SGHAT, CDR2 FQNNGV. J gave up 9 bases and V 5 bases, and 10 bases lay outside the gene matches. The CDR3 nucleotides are TGTGCCAGCAGCCCCCACCTAGCGGGAGTGAGTGAGCAGTTCTTC. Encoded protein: CASSPHLAGVSEQFF.

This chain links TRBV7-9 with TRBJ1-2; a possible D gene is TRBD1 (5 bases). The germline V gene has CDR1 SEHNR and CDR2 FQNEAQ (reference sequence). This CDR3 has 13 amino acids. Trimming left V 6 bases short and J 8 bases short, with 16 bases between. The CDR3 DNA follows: TGTGCCAGCAGTCCGACAGTGCTTCAGGGCTACACCTTC. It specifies CASSPTVLQGYTF.

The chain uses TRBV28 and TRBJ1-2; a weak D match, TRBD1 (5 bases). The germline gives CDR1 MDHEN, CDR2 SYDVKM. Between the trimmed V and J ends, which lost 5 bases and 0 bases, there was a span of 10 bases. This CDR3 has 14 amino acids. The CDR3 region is CASSTGTSNYGYTF. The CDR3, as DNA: TGTGCCAGCAGTACCGGGACCTCTAACTATGGCTACACCTTC.

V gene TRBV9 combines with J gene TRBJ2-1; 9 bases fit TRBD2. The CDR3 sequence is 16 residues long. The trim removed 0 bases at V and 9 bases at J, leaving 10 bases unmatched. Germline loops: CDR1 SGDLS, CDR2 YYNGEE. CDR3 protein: CASSVATAGGQGEQFF. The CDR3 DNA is TGTGCCAGCAGCGTAGCTACGGCGGGAGGGCAAGGTGAGCAGTTCTTC.

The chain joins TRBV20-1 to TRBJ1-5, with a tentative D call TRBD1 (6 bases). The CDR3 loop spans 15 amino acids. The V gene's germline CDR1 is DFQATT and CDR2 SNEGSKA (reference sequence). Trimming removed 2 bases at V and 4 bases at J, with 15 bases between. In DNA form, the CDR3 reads TGCAGTGCTAGATGGGCAGGGGACTTAAATCAGCCCCAGCATTTT. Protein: CSARWAGDLNQPQHF.

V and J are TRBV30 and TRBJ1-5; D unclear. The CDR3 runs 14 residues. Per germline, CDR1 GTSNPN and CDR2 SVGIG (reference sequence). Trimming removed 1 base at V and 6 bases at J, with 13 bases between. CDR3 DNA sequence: TGTGCCTGGAGTGAGTTAGAGGGTTTTCAGCCCCAGCATTTT. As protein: CAWSELEGFQPQHF. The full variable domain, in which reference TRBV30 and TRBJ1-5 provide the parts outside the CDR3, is SQTIHQWPATLVQPVGSPLSLECTVEGTSNPNLYWYRQAAGRGLQLLFYSVGIGQISSEVPQNLSASRPQDRQFILSSKKLLLSDSGFYLCAWSELEGFQPQHFGDGTRLSIL.

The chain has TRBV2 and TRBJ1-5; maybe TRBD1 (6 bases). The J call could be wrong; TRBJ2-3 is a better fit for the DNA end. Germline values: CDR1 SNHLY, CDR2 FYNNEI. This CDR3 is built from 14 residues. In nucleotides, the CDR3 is TGTGCCAGCAGTGAGAACAGGGCAGGGCAGCCCCAGTATTTT. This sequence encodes CASSENRAGQPQYF.

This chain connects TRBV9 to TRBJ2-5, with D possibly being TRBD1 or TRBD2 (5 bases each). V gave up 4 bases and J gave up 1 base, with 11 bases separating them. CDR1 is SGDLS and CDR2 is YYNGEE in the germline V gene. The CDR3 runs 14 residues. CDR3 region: CASSTGRSQETQYF. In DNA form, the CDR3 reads TGTGCCAGCAGCACGGGACGGTCCCAAGAGACCCAGTACTTC.

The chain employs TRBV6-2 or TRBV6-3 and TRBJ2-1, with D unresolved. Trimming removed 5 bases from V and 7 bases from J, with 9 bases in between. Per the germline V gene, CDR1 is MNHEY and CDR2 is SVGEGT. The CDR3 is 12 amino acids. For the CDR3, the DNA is TGTGCCAGCAGTGAATGGTCGAATGAGCAGTTCTTC. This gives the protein CASSEWSNEQFF.

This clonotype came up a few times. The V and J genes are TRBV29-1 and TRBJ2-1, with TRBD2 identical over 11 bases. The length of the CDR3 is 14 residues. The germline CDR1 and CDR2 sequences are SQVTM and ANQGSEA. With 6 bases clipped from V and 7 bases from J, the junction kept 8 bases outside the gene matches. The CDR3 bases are TGCAGCGTCGCGACTAGCGGGACTGGGAATGAGCAGTTCTTC. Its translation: CSVATSGTGNEQFF.

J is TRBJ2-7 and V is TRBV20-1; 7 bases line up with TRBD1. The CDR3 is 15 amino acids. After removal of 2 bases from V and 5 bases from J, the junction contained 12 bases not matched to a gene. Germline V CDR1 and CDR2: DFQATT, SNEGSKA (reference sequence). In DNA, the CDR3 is TGCAGTGCTAGATTGGGCCGAGGGGGCGGCGACGAGCAGTACTTC. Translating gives CSARLGRGGGDEQYF.

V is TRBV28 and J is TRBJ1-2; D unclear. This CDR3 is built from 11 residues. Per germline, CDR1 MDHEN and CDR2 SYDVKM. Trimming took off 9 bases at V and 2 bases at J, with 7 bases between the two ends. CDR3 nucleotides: TGTGCCAGTTTCAGAAACTATGGCTACACCTTC. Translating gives CASFRNYGYTF.

The CDR3 DNA follows: TGTGCCAGCCTCCTGACACGGAACACTGAAGCTTTCTTT. It is translated as CASLLTRNTEAFF. The V call is TRBV28, the J call TRBJ1-1; D not resolved. The germline V gene has CDR1 MDHEN and CDR2 SYDVKM. The CDR3 has 13 amino acids. V lost 8 bases, J lost 1 base, and 11 bases lay in between.

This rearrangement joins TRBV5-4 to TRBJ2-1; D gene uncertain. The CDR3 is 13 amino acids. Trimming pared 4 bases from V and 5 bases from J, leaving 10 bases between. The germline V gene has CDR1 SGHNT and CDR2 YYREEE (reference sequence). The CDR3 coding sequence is TGTGCCAGCAGCCCTCTCAGGAACAATGAGCAGTTCTTC. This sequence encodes CASSPLRNNEQFF. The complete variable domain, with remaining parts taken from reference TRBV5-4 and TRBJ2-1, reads ETGVTQSPTHLIKTRGQQVTLRCSSQSGHNTVSWYQQALGQGPQFIFQYYREEENGRGNFPPRFSGLQFPNYSSELNVNALELDDSALYLCASSPLRNNEQFFGPGTRLTVL.

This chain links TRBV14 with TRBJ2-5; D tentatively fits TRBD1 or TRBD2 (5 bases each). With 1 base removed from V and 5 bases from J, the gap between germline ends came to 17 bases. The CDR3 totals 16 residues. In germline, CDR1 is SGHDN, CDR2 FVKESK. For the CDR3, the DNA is TGTGCCAGCAGCCAAGGATTGGCAGGGAGAATGGAGACCCAGTACTTC. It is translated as CASSQGLAGRMETQYF.

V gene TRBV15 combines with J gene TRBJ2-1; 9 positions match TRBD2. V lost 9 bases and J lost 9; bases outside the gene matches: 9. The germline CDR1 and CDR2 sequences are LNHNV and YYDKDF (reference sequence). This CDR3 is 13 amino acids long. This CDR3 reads CATTGTSRSEQFF. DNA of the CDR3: TGTGCCACTACCGGGACTAGCAGGAGTGAGCAGTTCTTC.

Here the CDR3 DNA reads TGCAGCGTTGAAGGGACTAGCGCCTACGAGCAGTACTTC. It is translated as CSVEGTSAYEQYF. V usage is TRBV29-1 and J usage is TRBJ2-7, with 9 bases lining up with TRBD2. The CDR3 contains 13 residues. Unmatched junction bases numbered 0, after V lost 1 base and J lost 2 bases. CDR1 and CDR2 (germline): SQVTM, ANQGSEA.

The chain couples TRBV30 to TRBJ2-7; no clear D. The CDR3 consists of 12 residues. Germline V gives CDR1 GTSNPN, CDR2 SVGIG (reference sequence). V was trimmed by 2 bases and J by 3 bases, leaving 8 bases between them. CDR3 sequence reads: CAWSLIDYEQYF. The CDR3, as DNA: TGTGCCTGGAGTCTCATCGACTACGAGCAGTACTTC.

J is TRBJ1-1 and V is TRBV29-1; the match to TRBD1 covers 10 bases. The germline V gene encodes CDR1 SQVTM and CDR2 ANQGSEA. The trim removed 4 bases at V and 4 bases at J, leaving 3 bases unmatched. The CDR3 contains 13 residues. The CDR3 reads CSVAGTGATEAFF. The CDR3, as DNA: TGCAGCGTTGCCGGGACAGGGGCCACTGAAGCTTTCTTT.

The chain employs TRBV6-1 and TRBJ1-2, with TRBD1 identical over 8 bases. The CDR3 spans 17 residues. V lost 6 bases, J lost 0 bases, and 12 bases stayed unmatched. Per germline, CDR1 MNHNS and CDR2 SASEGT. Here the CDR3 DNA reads TGTGCCAGCAGAAGGGGACAGGTCCCCTATCCTAACTATGGCTACACCTTC. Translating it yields CASRRGQVPYPNYGYTF.

The CDR3 DNA sequence: TGTGCCAGCAGTAGGGGGAGGGCCTTAACAGATACGCAGTATTTT. It yields the protein CASSRGRALTDTQYF. The chain uses TRBV2 and TRBJ2-3, with TRBD2 as a possible D gene (7 bases). This CDR3 spans 15 amino acids. V was shortened by 5 bases and J by 3 bases, with 15 bases between the two germline ends. Germline V gives CDR1 SNHLY, CDR2 FYNNEI.

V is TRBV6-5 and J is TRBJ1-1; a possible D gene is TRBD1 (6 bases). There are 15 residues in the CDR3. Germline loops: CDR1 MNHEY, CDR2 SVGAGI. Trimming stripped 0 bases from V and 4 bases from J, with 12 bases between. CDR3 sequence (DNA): TGTGCCAGCAGTTACTCTGGGGGCCGGGGCACTGAAGCTTTCTTT. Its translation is CASSYSGGRGTEAFF.

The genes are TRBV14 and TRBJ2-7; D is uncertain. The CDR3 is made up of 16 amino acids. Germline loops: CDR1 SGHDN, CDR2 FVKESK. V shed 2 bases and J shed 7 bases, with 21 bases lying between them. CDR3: CASSQQRSRALGEQYF. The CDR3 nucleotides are TGTGCCAGCAGCCAACAAAGATCAAGGGCCCTTGGGGAGCAGTACTTC.

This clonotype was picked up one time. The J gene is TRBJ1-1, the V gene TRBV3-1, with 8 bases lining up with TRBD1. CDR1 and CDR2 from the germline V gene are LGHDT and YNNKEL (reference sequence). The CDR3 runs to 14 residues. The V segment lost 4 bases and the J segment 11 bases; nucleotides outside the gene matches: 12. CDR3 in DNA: TGTGCCAGCAGCCGAACAGGACAGGGTTATAACGCTTTCTTT. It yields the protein CASSRTGQGYNAFF.